This entry features one T cell receptor beta chain sequence. The data were obtained in a study of blood T cells in healthy people across ages. A second PCR, run for about 6 to 12 cycles, used a sample-barcoded 5' primer plus a J-beta primer mix. TCRdb reprocessed the 5' RACE reads with MiXCR, giving one entry per CDR3 protein. Among some 930,000 distinct CDR3 sequences listed, under 35% were seen once. Germline CDR1 reads MNHNS; CDR2 reads SASEGT. The V gene end was trimmed by 5 bases and the J gene end by 0 bases; junction bases not matched to a gene: 5. This CDR3 contains 17 residues. This same sample was also part of a study on T cells of mothers and their children.

This receptor was taken from a woman in her thirties or forties in good health. The chain recombines TRBV6-1 with TRBJ2-2, with 11 bases identical to TRBD2. The sample consisted of blood. The chain's CDR3 is CASSIPSGGSNTGELFF. The CDR3, as DNA: TGTGCCAGCAGTATCCCTAGCGGGGGGTCGAACACCGGGGAGCTGTTTTTT.